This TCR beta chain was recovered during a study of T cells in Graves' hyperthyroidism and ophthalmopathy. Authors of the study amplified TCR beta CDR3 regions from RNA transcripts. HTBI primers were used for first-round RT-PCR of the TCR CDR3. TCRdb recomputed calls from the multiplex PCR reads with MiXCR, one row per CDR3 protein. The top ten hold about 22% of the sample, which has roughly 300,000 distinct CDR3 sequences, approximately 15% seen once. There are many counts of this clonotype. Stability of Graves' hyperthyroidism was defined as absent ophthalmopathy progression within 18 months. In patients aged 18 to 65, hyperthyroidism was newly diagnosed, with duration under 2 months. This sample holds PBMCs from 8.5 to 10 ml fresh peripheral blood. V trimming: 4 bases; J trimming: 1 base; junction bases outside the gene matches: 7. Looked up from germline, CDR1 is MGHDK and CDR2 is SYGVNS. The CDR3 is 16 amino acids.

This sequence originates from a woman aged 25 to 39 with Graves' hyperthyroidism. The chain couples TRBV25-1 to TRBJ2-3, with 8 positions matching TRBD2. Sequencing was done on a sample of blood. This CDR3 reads CASSGNQLAGTDTQYF. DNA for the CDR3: TGTGCCAGCAGTGGGAACCAACTAGCGGGCACAGATACGCAGTATTTT.